Below, 25 T cell receptor beta chains from the same sample are listed, as sequenced in a study of blood T cell repertoires in COVID-19. The assay was immunoSEQ multiplex PCR, and TCRdb's table has in-frame clones only and misses some. This repertoire shows 190,000 or so clones, about 90% found once; its top ten account for 0.62%. The sequencing sample was made of peripheral blood. All receptors derive from a man aged 45 to 65 with acute or convalescent COVID-19.

The CDR3 region has the DNA TGTGCCAGCAGCTTAGTCGAGACTAGCTCCTACGAGCAGTACTTC. Protein sequence: CASSLVETSSYEQYF. The J gene is TRBJ2-7, the V gene TRBV11-2; D may be TRBD2 (6 bases). The CDR3 sequence is 15 residues long. V lost 1 base and J lost 0, with 10 bases in between. Germline V lookup: CDR1 SGHAT, CDR2 FQNNGV.

This chain uses TRBV18 with TRBJ2-7; 8 nucleotides match TRBD1. The germline V gene has CDR1 KGHSH and CDR2 LQKENI. The length of the CDR3 is 14 residues. With 2 bases clipped from V and 4 bases from J, the junction kept 4 bases outside the gene matches. The CDR3 protein is CASSPIRGQYEQYF. The CDR3 nucleotides read TGTGCCAGCTCACCAATCAGGGGGCAGTACGAGCAGTACTTC. Combining the CDR3 with reference TRBV18 and TRBJ2-7 gives the whole variable domain NAGVMQNPRHLVRRRGQEARLRCSPMKGHSHVYWYRQLPEEGLKFMVYLQKENIIDESGMPKERFSAEFPKEGPSILRIQQVVRGDSAAYFCASSPIRGQYEQYFGPGTRLTVT.

This chain links TRBV7-2 with TRBJ1-6; D is undetermined. The ends were cut back, 1 base at V and 5 bases at J, with 9 bases in the middle. The CDR3 sequence is 15 residues long. In germline, CDR1 is SGHTA, CDR2 FQGNSA. As DNA, the CDR3 is TGTGCCAGCAGCTTAGATCGCAGAAATAATTCACCCCTCCACTTT. Translation gives CASSLDRRNNSPLHF.

The rearrangement uses TRBV5-4 and TRBJ1-1; D might be TRBD1 (6 bases). This CDR3 is built from 15 residues. Germline loops: CDR1 SGHNT, CDR2 YYREEE (reference sequence). The V end was cut by 0 bases, the J end by 5 bases, with 14 bases between. The CDR3 loop reads CASSLEMRGWTEAFF. The DNA for the CDR3 is TGTGCCAGCAGCTTGGAGATGAGGGGGTGGACTGAAGCTTTCTTT.

V gene TRBV10-3 combines with J gene TRBJ2-7; the D gene is possibly TRBD2 (7 bases). The germline CDR1 and CDR2 sequences are ENHRY and SYGVKD. The CDR3 has 14 amino acids. V lost 0 bases and J lost 3, with 9 bases in between. CDR3 loop: CAISESGGLYEQYF. The CDR3 nucleotides read TGTGCCATCAGTGAGTCCGGGGGGCTCTACGAGCAGTACTTC.

V is TRBV2 and J is TRBJ1-4, with a possible D match to TRBD1 (6 bases). Germline CDR1 and CDR2: SNHLY and FYNNEI. V was cut by 6 bases and J by 3 bases, with 20 bases left in between. The CDR3 sequence is 17 residues long. The CDR3 region is CASRGGRGASANEKLFF. The CDR3, as DNA: TGTGCCAGCAGAGGGGGTCGGGGAGCCTCGGCTAATGAAAAACTGTTTTTT.

The V call is TRBV6-5, the J call TRBJ2-5; D gene uncertain. The CDR3 covers 13 residues. V lost 5 bases, J lost 2 bases, and 9 bases lay in between. Germline CDR1 MNHEY, CDR2 SVGAGI. The DNA of the CDR3 is TGTGCCAGCAGTCAGGTCCCTCAAGAGACCCAGTACTTC. Amino acid sequence: CASSQVPQETQYF.

Of note for this clone: Within the sample, other DNA sequences also encode this same CDR3. This chain joins TRBV28 and TRBJ1-1; D remains unclear. The V end was cut by 2 bases, the J end by 3 bases, with 4 bases between. CDR1 is MDHEN and CDR2 is SYDVKM in the germline V gene. This CDR3 has 12 amino acids. The chain's CDR3 is CASSLPDTEAFF. DNA of the CDR3: TGTGCCAGCAGTTTACCAGACACTGAAGCTTTCTTT.

This sequence joins TRBV4-1 and TRBJ2-1; 8 bases line up with TRBD2. J lost 9 bases, V lost 1 base, and 26 bases had no gene match. Germline V CDR1 and CDR2: MGHRA, YSYEKL. The CDR3 consists of 21 residues. The CDR3 DNA reads TGCGCCAGCAGCCAAGCCCGGGGGGGGGTCCCTAGCGAGACTAGTTCAGTTGAGCAGTTCTTC. The encoded protein is CASSQARGGVPSETSSVEQFF.

The chain links TRBV28 to TRBJ2-3, with D unresolved. CDR3 size: 15 residues. CDR1 and CDR2 (germline): MDHEN, SYDVKM. Trimming left V 10 bases short and J 2 bases short, with 19 bases between. For the CDR3, the DNA is TGTGCCACCCTAATAAACACAGAGATCACAGATACGCAGTATTTT. It encodes CATLINTEITDTQYF. The full variable domain, rest sourced from reference TRBV28 and TRBJ2-3, is DVKVTQSSRYLVKRTGEKVFLECVQDMDHENMFWYRQDPGLGLRLIYFSYDVKMKEKGDIPEGYSVSREKKERFSLILESASTNQTSMYLCATLINTEITDTQYFGPGTRLTVL.

CDR3 sequence reads: CASSLRGGNQPQHF. The CDR3 DNA sequence: TGTGCCAGCAGTCTGCGGGGAGGCAATCAGCCCCAGCATTTT. The rearrangement links TRBV27 to TRBJ1-5; no firm D call. CDR1 MNHEY and CDR2 SMNVEV come from the germline V gene (reference sequence). V was shortened by 5 bases and J by 2 bases, with 10 bases between the two germline ends. The CDR3 spans 14 residues.

This rearrangement joins TRBV12-3 or TRBV12-4 to TRBJ1-1; TRBD1 matches 7 bases. V lost 6 bases, J lost 4 bases, and 5 bases stayed unmatched. The CDR3 covers 13 residues. CDR3 protein: CASRIQGSTEAFF. The CDR3 DNA is TGTGCCAGCAGGATACAGGGGTCCACTGAAGCTTTCTTT.

The J gene is TRBJ1-2, the V gene TRBV6-5; the match to TRBD1 covers 7 bases. With 5 bases clipped from V and 6 bases from J, the junction kept 12 bases outside the gene matches. The germline V gene encodes CDR1 MNHEY and CDR2 SVGAGI. The CDR3 is 15 residues long. CDR3 DNA: TGTGCCAGCAGTAACCGATACGGGACAGCAAATGGCTACACCTTC. Translation: CASSNRYGTANGYTF.

This clone occurred a few times. The chain carries TRBV5-1 and TRBJ2-7; D uncertain. Trimming left V 0 bases short and J 7 bases short, with 14 bases between. CDR1 and CDR2 (germline): SGHRS, YFSETQ. The CDR3 covers 14 residues. CDR3 nucleotide sequence: TGCGCCAGCAGCTTGGTAGATAGACTGTGGGAGCAGTACTTC. This gives the protein CASSLVDRLWEQYF. The variable domain in full, with the rest retrieved from reference TRBV5-1 and TRBJ2-7, is KAGVTQTPRYLIKTRGQQVTLSCSPISGHRSVSWYQQTPGQGLQFLFEYFSETQRNKGNFPGRFSGRQFSNSRSEMNVSTLELGDSALYLCASSLVDRLWEQYFGPGTRLTVT.

The rearrangement links TRBV28 to TRBJ2-3; D is perhaps TRBD2 (6 bases). V lost 2 bases and J lost 1, with 10 bases in between. Germline CDR1 and CDR2: MDHEN and SYDVKM. The CDR3 is made up of 15 amino acids. CDR3 residues: CASSLGGARTDTQYF. In DNA form, the CDR3 reads TGTGCCAGCAGTTTAGGCGGGGCGCGCACAGATACGCAGTATTTT. The full variable domain, in which reference TRBV28 and TRBJ2-3 provide the parts outside the CDR3, is DVKVTQSSRYLVKRTGEKVFLECVQDMDHENMFWYRQDPGLGLRLIYFSYDVKMKEKGDIPEGYSVSREKKERFSLILESASTNQTSMYLCASSLGGARTDTQYFGPGTRLTVL.

The chain recombines TRBV27 with TRBJ2-3, with 7 bases matching TRBD1. Trimming removed 5 bases from V and 6 bases from J; junction bases left unmatched: 8. Germline CDR1 is MNHEY and CDR2 is SMNVEV (reference sequence). This CDR3 comprises 14 residues. This CDR3 reads CASSPLDRVDTQYF. The CDR3 bases are TGTGCCAGCAGTCCACTCGACAGGGTCGATACGCAGTATTTT.

The chain is built from TRBV7-2 and TRBJ2-3; 9 bases map to TRBD2. Germline CDR1 SGHTA, CDR2 FQGNSA. The CDR3 runs 15 residues. V gave up 5 bases and J gave up 4 bases; unmatched junction bases: 7. The CDR3 reads CASSPPGLAPDTQYF. The DNA of the CDR3 is TGTGCCAGCAGCCCGCCGGGACTAGCACCAGATACGCAGTATTTT.

This sequence joins TRBV9 and TRBJ2-1, with 7 nucleotides matching TRBD2. This CDR3 region has 17 residues. V gave up 3 bases and J gave up 5 bases; unmatched junction bases: 14. From germline, CDR1 is SGDLS and CDR2 YYNGEE. CDR3 DNA sequence: TGTGCCAGCAGCGCGCCGGGGGGATCGGGGAGTAACAATGAGCAGTTCTTC. It is translated as CASSAPGGSGSNNEQFF.

This clone was detected once. The chain couples TRBV6-6 to TRBJ2-2; D might be TRBD1 (5 bases). Germline CDR1 reads MNHNY; CDR2 reads SVGAGI (reference sequence). Trimming left V 8 bases short and J 7 bases short, with 8 bases between. The CDR3 consists of 11 residues. Here the CDR3 DNA reads TGTGCCAGCTGGGGCGTCGGGGAGCTGTTTTTT. This translates into CASWGVGELFF.

The genes are TRBV30 and TRBJ1-2, with a possible D match to TRBD1 (6 bases). Germline CDR1 GTSNPN, CDR2 SVGIG (reference sequence). The CDR3 extends over 15 amino acids. Trimming took 6 bases from V and 8 from J, leaving 25 bases between them. The CDR3 DNA is TGTGCCTGTGTTCCACCCTGGGGGCCCACGAGCGGCTACACCTTC. Protein sequence: CACVPPWGPTSGYTF.

V gene TRBV28 combines with J gene TRBJ1-2; 9 positions agree with TRBD1. Germline V gives CDR1 MDHEN, CDR2 SYDVKM. The ends lost 5 bases at V and 3 bases at J; junction bases unmatched: 4. This CDR3 is 14 amino acids long. The CDR3 DNA reads as TGTGCCAGCAGTCTGGGACAGGGCCACTATGGCTACACCTTC. It specifies CASSLGQGHYGYTF.

The chain joins TRBV27 to TRBJ1-4; 8 nucleotides match TRBD1. This CDR3 is 15 amino acids long. Germline CDR1 and CDR2: MNHEY and SMNVEV (reference sequence). The V segment lost 2 bases and the J segment 7 bases; nucleotides outside the gene matches: 6. The CDR3 DNA is TGTGCCAGCAGTTTAGAGCAGGGGGCTTTTGAAAAACTGTTTTTT. Protein product: CASSLEQGAFEKLFF.

The rearrangement links TRBV4-1 to TRBJ1-4; D possibly corresponds to TRBD1 (6 bases). CDR1 and CDR2 from the germline V gene are MGHRA and YSYEKL. The CDR3 spans 16 residues. V was clipped by 3 bases and J by 6 bases, with 17 bases between them. The CDR3 here is CASSQPRDRTDEKLFF. In DNA form, the CDR3 reads TGCGCCAGCAGCCAGCCCCGCGACAGGACGGATGAAAAACTGTTTTTT.

The genes are TRBV10-3 and TRBJ2-1; D call uncertain. In germline, CDR1 is ENHRY, CDR2 SYGVKD. The CDR3 has 15 amino acids. Between the trimmed V and J ends, which lost 4 bases and 4 bases, there was a span of 14 bases. The CDR3 DNA is TGTGCCATCAGTGTGGGCTCAAGTCGTTACAATGAGCAGTTCTTC. As protein: CAISVGSSRYNEQFF.

The chain has TRBV10-3 and TRBJ2-2; maybe TRBD1 (5 bases). The CDR3 has 14 residues. In germline, CDR1 is ENHRY, CDR2 SYGVKD. V was clipped by 7 bases and J by 3 bases, with 12 bases between them. The CDR3 protein is CAIKSSGYTGELFF. CDR3 in DNA: TGTGCCATCAAATCTTCAGGGTACACCGGGGAGCTGTTTTTT.